This T cell receptor (beta chain) was identified in a study of shared clonotypes between healthy human individuals. The CDR3 loop spans 15 amino acids. J was trimmed by 4 bases and V by 2 bases; bases with no gene match: 2. Germline-derived CDR1 and CDR2 are SGHTA and FQGTGA. This clone was observed once. Investigators spread the genomic DNA of each subset evenly over several immunoSEQ plates. Template amounts of roughly 0.3 ug DNA, some 30,000 T cell genomes, were employed in unsorted PBMC replicate PCRs. Clones were read by immunoSEQ multiplex PCR, and TCRdb kept only the in-frame ones, dropping some. The table includes about 490,000 clones, 60% to 85% detected once. The donors, healthy adults who were HIV-negative, had experienced no recent acute infections or vaccinations. Caucasian adults living in Nashville, Tennessee, provided all samples.

The sequence came from a woman aged 40-49 years in good health. Some clones in this sample may be carry-over from other donors' samples. The sequenced sample consisted of PBMCs. V is TRBV7-3 and J is TRBJ2-3, with 11 bases lining up with TRBD2. This chain's CDR3 is CASSLGSGRADTQYF. For the CDR3, the DNA is TGTGCCAGCAGCTTAGGTAGCGGGAGGGCAGATACGCAGTATTTT.